This TCR beta chain was observed in a study of blood T cell repertoires in COVID-19. About the research overall: PBMCs, B-cell-depleted T cells, or T cells provided the cDNA or gDNA that made up the material.

TCRdb keeps only in-frame clones here, not all; method: immunoSEQ multiplex PCR. The sample has 150,000 or so clones; over 70% are singletons. The germline CDR1 and CDR2 sequences are LNHDA and SQIVND (reference sequence). The CDR3 is 12 residues long. Between the trimmed V and J ends, which lost 6 bases and 9 bases, there was a span of 12 bases. This clone was seen at least ten times. Sequencing was carried out using PBMCs or T cells enriched from blood (not recorded which). The TCR sequence derives from a woman in her sixties or seventies who had recovered from COVID-19. The chain carries TRBV19 and TRBJ2-1; a weak D match, TRBD1 (5 bases). Here the CDR3 reads CASRTQAGEQFF. DNA of the CDR3: TGTGCCAGTAGAACACAGGCCGGTGAGCAGTTCTTC. Full variable domain (missing parts from reference TRBV19 and TRBJ2-1): DGGITQSPKYLFRKEGQNVTLSCEQNLNHDAMYWYRQDPGQGLRLIYYSQIVNDFQKGDIAEGYSVSREKKESFPLTVTSAQKNPTAFYLCASRTQAGEQFFGPGTRLTVL.